Listed below are T cell receptor beta chains from one sample, sequenced in a study of blood T cell repertoires in COVID-19. Method: immunoSEQ multiplex PCR; TCRdb's copy keeps in-frame clones and lacks some. The table records tens of thousands of clones, approximately 88% of them present only once. Sequencing input: peripheral blood. The receptor source for this set is a woman older than 75 with acute or convalescent COVID-19. CDR3s include the opening cysteine and the closing phenylalanine or tryptophan. Each record gives: D gene, V gene, J gene, clone size, CDR3 protein, CDR3 DNA. A D gene is named only where the DNA matches it firmly. Where a row states a size, it is once, few, many or the class of an expanded clone; other rows omit it.

D gene: .
V gene: TRBV3-1/TRBV3-2
J gene: TRBJ1-1
clone size: .
CDR3 protein: CASMQSGGRGTEAFF
CDR3 DNA: TGTGCCAGCATGCAGTCTGGGGGCAGAGGGACTGAAGCTTTCTTT

D gene: .
V gene: TRBV6-1
J gene: TRBJ2-4
clone size: .
CDR3 protein: CASSEETLAKNIQYF
CDR3 DNA: TGTGCCAGCAGTGAAGAGACACTAGCCAAAAACATTCAGTACTTC

D gene: TRBD2
V gene: TRBV7-9
J gene: TRBJ2-3
clone size: .
CDR3 protein: CASSRLAGQSDTQYF
CDR3 DNA: TGTGCCAGCAGCCGACTAGCGGGACAATCAGATACGCAGTATTTT

D gene: .
V gene: TRBV18
J gene: TRBJ1-1
clone size: .
CDR3 protein: CASSPLKQGLNTEAFF
CDR3 DNA: TGTGCCAGCTCACCGTTGAAACAGGGTTTGAACACTGAAGCTTTCTTT

D gene: TRBD2
V gene: TRBV7-6
J gene: TRBJ2-3
clone size: .
CDR3 protein: CASSLILAGSTDTQYF
CDR3 DNA: TGTGCCAGCAGCTTAATCCTAGCGGGAAGCACAGATACGCAGTATTTT

D gene: TRBD2
V gene: TRBV5-4
J gene: TRBJ2-6
clone size: .
CDR3 protein: CASSWGGTGANVLTF
CDR3 DNA: TGTGCCAGCAGCTGGGGGGGAACTGGGGCCAACGTCCTGACTTTC

D gene: TRBD2
V gene: TRBV7-2
J gene: TRBJ2-1
clone size: .
CDR3 protein: CASSLSSGDYNEQFF
CDR3 DNA: TGTGCCAGCAGCTTAAGCAGCGGGGATTACAATGAGCAGTTCTTC

D gene: TRBD1
V gene: TRBV30
J gene: TRBJ1-1
clone size: .
CDR3 protein: CAWVGGQGIRTEAFF
CDR3 DNA: TGTGCCTGGGTGGGGGGACAGGGGATTCGTACTGAAGCTTTCTTT

D gene: .
V gene: TRBV2
J gene: TRBJ1-1
clone size: .
CDR3 protein: CASRPRGATEGTEAFF
CDR3 DNA: TGTGCCAGCAGGCCCAGGGGAGCTACGGAAGGCACTGAAGCTTTCTTT

D gene: .
V gene: TRBV5-6
J gene: TRBJ1-1
clone size: .
CDR3 protein: CASSLGQEAFF
CDR3 DNA: TGTGCCAGCAGCTTGGGCCAGGAAGCTTTCTTT

D gene: .
V gene: TRBV4-2
J gene: TRBJ1-3
clone size: .
CDR3 protein: CASSQDRGTPGNTIYF
CDR3 DNA: TGTGCCAGCAGCCAAGATCGGGGGACGCCTGGAAACACCATATATTTT

D gene: TRBD1
V gene: TRBV28
J gene: TRBJ2-5
clone size: .
CDR3 protein: CASSPKGAWETQYF
CDR3 DNA: TGTGCCAGCAGCCCTAAGGGGGCGTGGGAGACCCAGTACTTC

D gene: .
V gene: TRBV7-6
J gene: TRBJ2-1
clone size: .
CDR3 protein: CASSLSKLDEQFF
CDR3 DNA: TGTGCCAGCAGCTTATCTAAGTTGGATGAGCAGTTCTTC

D gene: .
V gene: TRBV2
J gene: TRBJ1-4
clone size: .
CDR3 protein: CASSRQATSNEKLFF
CDR3 DNA: TGTGCCAGCAGTCGGCAGGCCACCTCTAATGAAAAACTGTTTTTT

D gene: TRBD1
V gene: TRBV6-1
J gene: TRBJ1-1
clone size: .
CDR3 protein: CASRGDSHSEAFF
CDR3 DNA: TGTGCCAGCAGGGGGGACAGTCATTCTGAAGCTTTCTTT

D gene: .
V gene: TRBV7-2
J gene: TRBJ2-5
clone size: .
CDR3 protein: CASSLRRGPLGGTQYF
CDR3 DNA: TGTGCCAGCAGCTTGAGGCGGGGGCCCCTAGGGGGGACCCAGTACTTC

D gene: TRBD1
V gene: TRBV5-1
J gene: TRBJ1-2
clone size: .
CDR3 protein: CASSLGDRENYGYTF
CDR3 DNA: TGCGCCAGCAGCTTGGGGGACAGGGAGAACTATGGCTACACCTTC

D gene: TRBD1
V gene: TRBV4-1
J gene: TRBJ2-5
clone size: once
CDR3 protein: CASSQDGTGGDKETQYF
CDR3 DNA: TGCGCCAGCAGCCAAGACGGGACAGGGGGCGATAAGGAGACCCAGTACTTC

D gene: .
V gene: TRBV10-3
J gene: TRBJ2-7
clone size: .
CDR3 protein: CAISDAAYEQYF
CDR3 DNA: TGTGCCATCAGTGACGCGGCCTACGAGCAGTACTTC

D gene: .
V gene: TRBV2
J gene: TRBJ2-5
clone size: .
CDR3 protein: CASSGAGERETQYF
CDR3 DNA: TGTGCCAGCAGTGGGGCAGGGGAAAGAGAGACCCAGTACTTC

D gene: .
V gene: TRBV6-5
J gene: TRBJ2-5
clone size: .
CDR3 protein: CASSQTGSVGTQYF
CDR3 DNA: TGTGCCAGCAGTCAAACAGGGTCGGTTGGGACCCAGTACTTC

D gene: TRBD2
V gene: TRBV5-6
J gene: TRBJ2-5
clone size: .
CDR3 protein: CDLSGRAFETQYF
CDR3 DNA: TGTGACCTTAGCGGGAGGGCCTTTGAGACCCAGTACTTC

D gene: .
V gene: TRBV7-2
J gene: TRBJ2-1
clone size: .
CDR3 protein: CASRKWGDPSSYNEQFF
CDR3 DNA: TGTGCCAGCAGGAAATGGGGCGACCCAAGCTCCTACAATGAGCAGTTCTTC

D gene: .
V gene: TRBV29-1
J gene: TRBJ1-5
clone size: .
CDR3 protein: CSASVGAGSNQPQHF
CDR3 DNA: TGCAGCGCTTCTGTGGGGGCTGGGAGCAATCAGCCCCAGCATTTT

D gene: .
V gene: TRBV21-1
J gene: TRBJ2-7
clone size: .
CDR3 protein: CASSKALGTPIYEQYF
CDR3 DNA: TGTGCCAGCAGCAAAGCTTTAGGGACACCTATCTACGAGCAGTACTTC

D gene: .
V gene: TRBV13
J gene: TRBJ1-4
clone size: few
CDR3 protein: CASSLWSEEKLFF
CDR3 DNA: TGTGCCAGCAGCTTATGGAGCGAGGAAAAACTGTTTTTT

D gene: .
V gene: TRBV12-3/TRBV12-4
J gene: TRBJ1-4
clone size: .
CDR3 protein: CASSLGQWEKLFF
CDR3 DNA: TGTGCCAGCAGTTTAGGACAGTGGGAAAAACTGTTTTTT

D gene: .
V gene: TRBV12-3/TRBV12-4
J gene: TRBJ1-1
clone size: few
CDR3 protein: CASTLLSEAFF
CDR3 DNA: TGTGCCAGCACCCTTCTATCTGAAGCTTTCTTT

D gene: .
V gene: TRBV27
J gene: TRBJ2-7
clone size: .
CDR3 protein: CASSPRVTREQYF
CDR3 DNA: TGTGCCAGCAGTCCCCGGGTCACAAGGGAGCAGTACTTC

D gene: .
V gene: TRBV4-2
J gene: TRBJ1-1
clone size: .
CDR3 protein: CASSQGGSMNTEAFF
CDR3 DNA: TGTGCCAGCAGCCAAGGCGGTAGCATGAACACTGAAGCTTTCTTT

D gene: .
V gene: TRBV27
J gene: TRBJ2-7
clone size: .
CDR3 protein: CASSRQYSYEQYF
CDR3 DNA: TGTGCCAGCAGCAGACAGTACTCCTACGAGCAGTACTTC

D gene: .
V gene: TRBV2
J gene: TRBJ2-3
clone size: few
CDR3 protein: CATTGGTDTQYF
CDR3 DNA: TGTGCCACCACGGGGGGCACAGATACGCAGTATTTT

D gene: .
V gene: TRBV6-5
J gene: TRBJ1-2
clone size: once
CDR3 protein: CASNSEKLSYGYTF
CDR3 DNA: TGTGCCAGCAATTCCGAGAAGTTGAGCTATGGCTACACCTTC

D gene: TRBD2
V gene: TRBV4-3
J gene: TRBJ2-3
clone size: .
CDR3 protein: CASSQEFRSGGETDTQYF
CDR3 DNA: TGCGCCAGCAGCCAAGAATTTCGGAGCGGGGGCGAAACAGATACGCAGTATTTT

D gene: .
V gene: TRBV9
J gene: TRBJ1-2
clone size: .
CDR3 protein: CASSKFATAGGGNYGYTF
CDR3 DNA: TGTGCCAGCAGCAAATTCGCGACAGCCGGGGGGGGCAACTATGGCTACACCTTC

D gene: TRBD1
V gene: TRBV19
J gene: TRBJ2-6
clone size: .
CDR3 protein: CASSGGQGFSGANVLTF
CDR3 DNA: TGTGCCAGTAGTGGGGGACAGGGCTTCTCTGGGGCCAACGTCCTGACTTTC

D gene: .
V gene: TRBV2
J gene: TRBJ2-2
clone size: .
CDR3 protein: CASRSGQGGTGELFF
CDR3 DNA: TGTGCCAGCAGATCCGGACAGGGAGGGACCGGGGAGCTGTTTTTT

D gene: TRBD2
V gene: TRBV5-6
J gene: TRBJ2-2
clone size: .
CDR3 protein: CASSREGRAVTGELFF
CDR3 DNA: TGTGCCAGCAGCCGGGAAGGGAGGGCCGTCACCGGGGAGCTGTTTTTT

D gene: .
V gene: TRBV7-9
J gene: TRBJ2-7
clone size: .
CDR3 protein: CASSLQGYEQYF
CDR3 DNA: TGTGCCAGCAGCTTGCAGGGCTACGAGCAGTACTTC